The entry below gives a single TCR beta chain sequence along with its context. Its antigen is not known. The data belong to a study of cytomegalovirus exposure and HLA in healthy donors. Study details: The early release's HLA-typed donors yielded 80 million to 95 million unique TCRs.

Findings and caveats of the study: Altogether, about 160 TCR beta chains were recorded as cytomegalovirus-associated. The authors excluded some V segments, including TRBV6-2 and TRBV6-3, as indistinguishable.

PCR was performed using 60 Vbeta and 13 Jbeta primers. Per the authors' pipeline: Roughly 11 million of the roughly 80 million unique TCR beta chains counted in a later analysis were shared. This table comes from immunoSEQ multiplex PCR, and its TCRdb copy is limited to in-frame clones, with some not included. Clone size and the V and J calls come from that table; the DNA yielded D and trimming. The sample lists more than 200,000 clones, 75% to 80% seen once, with 1.5% to 2% in the top ten. This CDR3 region has 13 residues. Per germline, CDR1 SGHDT and CDR2 YYEEEE. Trimming took off 4 bases at V and 3 bases at J, with 11 bases between the two ends.

The chain links TRBV5-6 to TRBJ2-7, with D tentatively TRBD2 (5 bases). The sequence was collected from a man between 18 and 35 years old in good health and CMV-seronegative. The specimen was PBMCs. This CDR3 is CASSLQSGYEQYF. The CDR3 region has the DNA TGTGCCAGCAGCCTCCAAAGCGGCTACGAGCAGTACTTC.